This T cell receptor beta chain is drawn from a study of human T cells and chemical hapten exposure. General study points: No shift was seen in TCRs above 1 in 1000 frequency with DPC sensitization. Among expanded TCRs, significantly more large CDR3 similarity clusters formed than among controls.

The CDR3 extends over 14 amino acids. J was trimmed by 4 bases and V by 5 bases; bases with no gene match: 6. Germline CDR1 is SEHNR and CDR2 is FQNEAQ (reference sequence). The time point: pre-sensitization, week 0. Treatment in this sample: therapeutic diphenylcyclopropenone sensitization with weekly scalp DPC. Individual cDNA molecules in this library carried unique molecular identifiers. TCRdb independently ran MiXCR on the RACE reads; one entry per CDR3 protein. Seen here are about 98,000 distinct CDR3 sequences, 10% to 12% observed once, and the top ten hold around 3.1%. As regards this clonotype: Its antigen is as yet unknown.

The sequence derives from an older woman with alopecia areata. Some clones in this sample may be carry-over from other donors' samples. The sample consisted of whole blood, taken in connection with sensitization to the hapten diphenylcyclopropenone (DPC). The V gene is TRBV7-9, the J gene TRBJ1-2; 8 nucleotides align to TRBD1. CDR3 DNA sequence: TGTGCCAGCAGCACAGGACAGGGTGGCTATGGCTACACCTTC. It is translated as CASSTGQGGYGYTF.